The 8 T cell receptor beta chains in this list originate from one sample, sequenced in a study of monozygotic twins with inflammatory bowel disease. TCRdb reprocessed the 5' RACE reads, with one entry per CDR3 protein and no DNA. This specimen shows a few hundred thousand distinct CDR3 sequences; the ten leading clones hold 2% to 3%. Sample: blood. Receptors originate from a human donor with ulcerative colitis or Crohn's disease, or a healthy co-twin of an affected twin (not recorded which).

This chain uses TRBV20-1 with TRBJ2-3; TCRdb proposes TRBD2, but this gene call is untestable without DNA. The CDR3 loop spans 13 amino acids. Germline-derived CDR1 and CDR2 are DFQATT and SNEGSKA (reference sequence). This CDR3 reads CSARASTTDTQYF.

The gene calls are TRBV7-2 and TRBJ2-7; lacking DNA, the TRBD2 call made by TCRdb goes unchecked. Germline values: CDR1 SGHTA, CDR2 FQGNSA. The CDR3 contains 16 residues. The CDR3 loop reads CASSQGLAGAAREQYF.

This sequence joins TRBV7-9 and TRBJ1-3. The CDR3 spans 12 residues. Germline V gene data show CDR1 as SEHNR and CDR2 as FQNEAQ (reference sequence). The CDR3 sequence: CASSKIGNTIYF.

The rearrangement links TRBV28 to TRBJ1-3. CDR1 and CDR2 from the germline V gene are MDHEN and SYDVKM. The CDR3 is 15 amino acids. CDR3 residues: CASQLGLYSGNTIYF.

This chain joins TRBV7-9 and TRBJ2-6; TCRdb returns TRBD2, unconfirmable since there is no DNA. This CDR3 contains 17 residues. Germline CDR1 SEHNR, CDR2 FQNEAQ (reference sequence). CDR3: CASSPKSTASGANVLTF. The whole variable domain, remainder taken from reference TRBV7-9 and TRBJ2-6, is DTGVSQNPRHKITKRGQNVTFRCDPISEHNRLYWYRQTLGQGPEFLTYFQNEAQLEKSRLLSDRFSAERPKGSFSTLEIQRTEQGDSAMYLCASSPKSTASGANVLTFGAGSRLTVL.

The chain employs TRBV9 and TRBJ2-6; TCRdb reports TRBD1, a call that lacks DNA to check it against. The CDR3 has 18 amino acids. Germline CDR1 is SGDLS and CDR2 is YYNGEE. The chain's CDR3 is CASSVGHGTGTGANVLTF.

The genes are TRBV20-1 and TRBJ2-7; without DNA, the TCRdb call of TRBD2 cannot be checked. CDR1 is DFQATT and CDR2 is SNEGSKA in the germline V gene (reference sequence). The CDR3 has 15 residues. The CDR3 reads CSAPEVTSGNYEQYF.

The chain has TRBV18 and TRBJ1-5; TCRdb reports TRBD1, a call that lacks DNA to check it against. Germline V gene data show CDR1 as KGHSH and CDR2 as LQKENI. The CDR3 consists of 16 residues. The CDR3 is CASSTGTGYSNQPQHF.